The TCR beta chain described here comes from a study of blood T cell repertoires in COVID-19. Study-level information: COVID-19 samples collected from the United States, Italy and Spain covered acute and convalescent phases. T cells, B-cell-depleted T cells, or PBMCs supplied cDNA or gDNA.

The CDR3 runs 13 residues. Germline V lookup: CDR1 ENHRY, CDR2 SYGVKD. Between the trimmed V and J ends, which lost 4 bases and 6 bases, there was a span of 11 bases. Study processing details: Reference gene primer amplification yielded estimated nucleated cell counts. TCRdb's table, derived via immunoSEQ multiplex PCR, lists solely in-frame clones and lacks some. The V and J calls and clone size are taken from that table; D and trimming were inferred from the DNA. The data show approximately 140,000 clones, around 80% seen once. Specimen: peripheral blood. This receptor was taken from a human donor with acute or convalescent COVID-19. The donor label of this sample is uncertain. This chain joins TRBV10-3 and TRBJ2-3; D is unclear. The CDR3 loop is CAISGSSSDTQYF. The CDR3, as DNA: TGTGCCATCAGTGGTAGTAGCTCGGATACGCAGTATTTT.